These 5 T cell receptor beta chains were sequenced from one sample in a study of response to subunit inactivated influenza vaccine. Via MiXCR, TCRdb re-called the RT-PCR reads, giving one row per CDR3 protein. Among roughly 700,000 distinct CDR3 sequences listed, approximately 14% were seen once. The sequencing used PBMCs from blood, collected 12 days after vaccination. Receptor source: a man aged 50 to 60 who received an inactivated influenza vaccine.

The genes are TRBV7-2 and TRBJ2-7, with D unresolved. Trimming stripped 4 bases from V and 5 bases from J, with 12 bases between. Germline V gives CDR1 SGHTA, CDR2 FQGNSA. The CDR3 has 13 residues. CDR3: CASSSQTGHEQYF. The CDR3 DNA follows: TGTGCCAGCAGCTCGCAGACTGGGCACGAGCAGTACTTC. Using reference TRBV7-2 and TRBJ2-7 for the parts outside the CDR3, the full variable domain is GAGVSQSPSNKVTEKGKDVELRCDPISGHTALYWYRQSLGQGLEFLIYFQGNSAPDKSGLPSDRFSAERTGGSVSTLTIQRTQQEDSAVYLCASSSQTGHEQYFGPGTRLTVT.

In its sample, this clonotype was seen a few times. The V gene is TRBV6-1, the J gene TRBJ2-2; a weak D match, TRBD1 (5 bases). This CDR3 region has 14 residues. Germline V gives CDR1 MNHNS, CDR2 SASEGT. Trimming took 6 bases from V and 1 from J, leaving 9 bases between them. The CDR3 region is CASSQGVNTGELFF. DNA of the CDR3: TGTGCCAGCAGCCAAGGGGTGAACACCGGGGAGCTGTTTTTT.

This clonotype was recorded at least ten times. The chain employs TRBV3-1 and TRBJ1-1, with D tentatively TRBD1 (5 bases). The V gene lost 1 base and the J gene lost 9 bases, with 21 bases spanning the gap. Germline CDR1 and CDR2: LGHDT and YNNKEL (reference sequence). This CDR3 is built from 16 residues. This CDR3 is CASSQGVPQGGRKAFF. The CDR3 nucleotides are TGTGCCAGCAGCCAAGGTGTCCCCCAGGGCGGCCGAAAAGCTTTCTTT.

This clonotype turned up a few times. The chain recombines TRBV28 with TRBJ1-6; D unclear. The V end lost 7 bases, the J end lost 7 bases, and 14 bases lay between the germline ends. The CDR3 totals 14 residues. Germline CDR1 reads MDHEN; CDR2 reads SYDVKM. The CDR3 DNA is TGTGCCAGCAATACCCCGGGAGCCAATTCACCCCTCCACTTT. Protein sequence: CASNTPGANSPLHF.

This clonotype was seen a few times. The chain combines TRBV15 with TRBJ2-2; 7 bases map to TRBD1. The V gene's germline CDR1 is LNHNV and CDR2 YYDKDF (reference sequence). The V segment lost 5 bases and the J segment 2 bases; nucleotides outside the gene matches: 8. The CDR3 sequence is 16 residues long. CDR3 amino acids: CATSPWTGDNTGELFF. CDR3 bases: TGTGCCACCAGCCCTTGGACAGGAGACAACACCGGGGAGCTGTTTTTT.